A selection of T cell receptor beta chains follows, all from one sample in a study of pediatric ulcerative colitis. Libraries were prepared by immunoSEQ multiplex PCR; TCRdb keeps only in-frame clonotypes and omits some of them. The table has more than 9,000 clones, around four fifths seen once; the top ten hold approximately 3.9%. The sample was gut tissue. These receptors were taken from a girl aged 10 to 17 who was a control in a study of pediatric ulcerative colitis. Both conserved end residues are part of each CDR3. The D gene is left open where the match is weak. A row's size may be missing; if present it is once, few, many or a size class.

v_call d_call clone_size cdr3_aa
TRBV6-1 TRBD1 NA CAAGTGPYNEQFF
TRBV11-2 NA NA CASSLAPDRSYEQYF
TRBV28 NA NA CASSLLRAAIQFF
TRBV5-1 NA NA CASSLFLGAKTEAFF
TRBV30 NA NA CASVVRDGANTDTQYF
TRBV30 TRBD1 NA CAWSVLAGQGGGSYTF
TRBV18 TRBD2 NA CASSRGLPQTGELFF
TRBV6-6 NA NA CASSYDVAASTDTQYF
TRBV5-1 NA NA CASSSKGYTDTQYF
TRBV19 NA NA CASSRSIGTEAFF
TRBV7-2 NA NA CASSSRGAQSYEQYF
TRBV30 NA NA CGHDRGYSTRGYTF
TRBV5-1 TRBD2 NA CASRPGLAGLSSYNEQFF
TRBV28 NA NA CASSRLTGMAYEQYF
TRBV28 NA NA CAIVRVGQPQHF
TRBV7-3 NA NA CASSAPGGPSTGELFF
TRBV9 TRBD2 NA CASSVGAGGPYEQYF
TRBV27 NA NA CASSSYRQLEAFF
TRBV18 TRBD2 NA CASSSGTSGESSYEQYF
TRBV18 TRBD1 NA CASSPSRTGNTEAFF
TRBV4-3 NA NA CASSQVFGSSYNEQFF
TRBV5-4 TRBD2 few CASRVGAGELNEQFF
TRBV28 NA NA CASSLRGSSYNEQFF
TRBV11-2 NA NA CASSLGTLGVDIQYF
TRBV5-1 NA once CASSDGTSDYGYTF
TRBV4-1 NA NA CASSQDPQGEDEQYF
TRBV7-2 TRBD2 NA CASSLTSGNRDTQYF
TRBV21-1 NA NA CASSRPGQGINYGYTF
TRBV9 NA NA CASSVFGVGAATDTQYF
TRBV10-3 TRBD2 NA CAIRPGLAETGELFF
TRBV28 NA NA CASSLRDTVKETQYF
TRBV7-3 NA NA CASSLTGAPNTEAFF
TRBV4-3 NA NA CASSQEEFYGYTF
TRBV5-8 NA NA CASSGGRYNEQFF
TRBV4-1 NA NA CASSPTLDSYNEQFF